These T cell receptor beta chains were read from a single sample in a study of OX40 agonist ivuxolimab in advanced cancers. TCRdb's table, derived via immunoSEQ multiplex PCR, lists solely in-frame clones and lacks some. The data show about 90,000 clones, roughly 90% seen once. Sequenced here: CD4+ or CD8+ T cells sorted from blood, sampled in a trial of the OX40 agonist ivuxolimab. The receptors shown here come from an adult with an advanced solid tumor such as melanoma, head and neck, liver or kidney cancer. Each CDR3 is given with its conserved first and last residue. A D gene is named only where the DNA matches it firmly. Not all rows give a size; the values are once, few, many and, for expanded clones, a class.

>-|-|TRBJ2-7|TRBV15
TGTGCCACCAGCCCCTACAAACACGAGCAGTACTTC
CATSPYKHEQYF
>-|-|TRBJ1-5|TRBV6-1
TGTGCCACCAAAGGGGGTTCGAGCAATCAGCCCCAGCATTTT
CATKGGSSNQPQHF
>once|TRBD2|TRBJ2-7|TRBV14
TGTGCCAGCAGCCAAGTTTCTAGCGGGGATTACGAGCAGTACTTC
CASSQVSSGDYEQYF
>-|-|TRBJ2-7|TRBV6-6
TGTGCCAGCAGTTACAGTAACGGTGGTGGGCAGTACTTC
CASSYSNGGGQYF
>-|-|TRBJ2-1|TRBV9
TGTGCCAGCAGCGTAGCGGGACTCCCAAGGGGTGAGCAGTTCTTC
CASSVAGLPRGEQFF
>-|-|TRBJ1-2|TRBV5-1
TGCGCCAGCAGCTTGGCAGGCTCAAACTTTAACTATGGCTACACCTTC
CASSLAGSNFNYGYTF
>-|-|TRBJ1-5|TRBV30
TGTGCCTGGAGGGTAAGGTGGAGTAACAGCAATCAGCCCCAGCATTTT
CAWRVRWSNSNQPQHF
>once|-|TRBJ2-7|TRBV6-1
TGTGCCAGCAGTGACCCGGGTACCTACGAGCAGTACTTC
CASSDPGTYEQYF
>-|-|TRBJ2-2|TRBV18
TGTGCCAGCTCACGCAGCCTTGAAGGGACCGGGGAGCTGTTTTTT
CASSRSLEGTGELFF
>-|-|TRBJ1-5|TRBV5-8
TGTGCCAGCAGCCGAGGACAGAATAGCAATCAGCCCCAGCATTTT
CASSRGQNSNQPQHF
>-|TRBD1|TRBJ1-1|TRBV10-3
TGTGCCATCAGTGACCAAGCGCGGACAGGGATGAACACTGAAGCTTTCTTT
CAISDQARTGMNTEAFF
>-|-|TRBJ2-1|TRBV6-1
TGTGCCAGCAGTCAGGGGGTAGCGGGCTTGGATGAGCAGTTCTTC
CASSQGVAGLDEQFF
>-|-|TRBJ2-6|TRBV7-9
TGTGCCAGCAGCACCCGGTTATACCATGACAGTCGGGCCAACGTCCTGACTTTC
CASSTRLYHDSRANVLTF
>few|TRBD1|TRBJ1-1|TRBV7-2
TGTGCCAGCAGCCCACAGGGGACAGGGGGCGCCGGTGAAGCTTTCTTT
CASSPQGTGGAGEAFF
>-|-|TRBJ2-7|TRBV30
TGTGCCTGGAGCAACAGCGGCTACGAGCAGTACTTC
CAWSNSGYEQYF
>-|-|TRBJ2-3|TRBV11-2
TGTGCCAGCAGCCCCTGGCTTAGCACAGATACGCAGTATTTT
CASSPWLSTDTQYF
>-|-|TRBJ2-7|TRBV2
TGTGCCACCAGTGATGCATCCCCCGGATCCCACGAGCAGTCCTTC
CATSDASPGSHEQSF
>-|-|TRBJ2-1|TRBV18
TGTGCCAGCTCACCACGTGCTGGGGCAGCTAGTGAGCAGTTCTTC
CASSPRAGAASEQFF
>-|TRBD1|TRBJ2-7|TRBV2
TGTGCCAGCGGGAAAGACAGGGCCCCCTCCTACGAGCAGTACTTC
CASGKDRAPSYEQYF
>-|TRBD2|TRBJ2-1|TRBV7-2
TGTGCCAGCAGCCCAACACTAGCGGGGGTCTACAATGAGCAGTTCTTC
CASSPTLAGVYNEQFF
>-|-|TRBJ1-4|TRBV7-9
TGTGCCAGCAGCATAAGGAGGACAACTAATGAAAAACTGTTTTTT
CASSIRRTTNEKLFF
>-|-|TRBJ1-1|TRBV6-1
TGTGCCAGCAGTGAATCGGGGGCGGGCACTGAAGCTTTCTTT
CASSESGAGTEAFF
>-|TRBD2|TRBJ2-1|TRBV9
TGTGCCAGCAGCGTAGATGGGACTAGCCTCATCACGGATGAGCAGTTCTTC
CASSVDGTSLITDEQFF
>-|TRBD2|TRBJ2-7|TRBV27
TGTGCCAGCAGTTTATGGACGGTGGGCGGGAGGGGCTACGAGCAGTACTTC
CASSLWTVGGRGYEQYF
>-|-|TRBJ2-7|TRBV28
TGTGCCAGTGCCGCCCAGGGCCCCTACGAGCAGTACTTC
CASAAQGPYEQYF
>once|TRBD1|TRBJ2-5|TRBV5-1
TGCGCCAGTGGACAGGGGGCGCGGGAGACCCAGTACTTC
CASGQGARETQYF
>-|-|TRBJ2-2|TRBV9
TGTGCCAGCAGCCTCCCGAGGGGGGCGGGAGCCGTGGTGGGGGAGCTGTTTTTT
CASSLPRGAGAVVGELFF
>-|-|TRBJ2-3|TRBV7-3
TGTGCCAGCAGCTTGGGAGGACTCCTGGATACGCAGTATTTT
CASSLGGLLDTQYF
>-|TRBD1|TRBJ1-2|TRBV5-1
TGCGCCAGCAGCTCTGGGACAGGAATCTATGGCTACACCTTC
CASSSGTGIYGYTF
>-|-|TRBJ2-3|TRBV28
TGTGCCAGCAGTTTGGCAGTTGTAGATACGCAGTATTTT
CASSLAVVDTQYF
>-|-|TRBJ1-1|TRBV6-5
TGTGCCAGCAGTTACAGGGGGTTCGGGGAGACTTTCTTT
CASSYRGFGETFF
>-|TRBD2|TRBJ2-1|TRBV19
TGTGCCAGTAAAGGGACAGCGGGGGGCGGCTACAATGAGCAGTTCTTC
CASKGTAGGGYNEQFF
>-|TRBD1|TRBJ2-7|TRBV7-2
TGTGCCAGCAGCTTAGTAGACAGGGGGCACTACGAGCAGTACTTC
CASSLVDRGHYEQYF
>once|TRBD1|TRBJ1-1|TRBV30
TGTGCCTGGAGTAGGGGGCGGACGAACACTGAAGCTTTCTTT
CAWSRGRTNTEAFF
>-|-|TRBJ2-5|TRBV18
TGTGCCAGCTCACCACCGAGCGGAGGGGCCCAGTACTTC
CASSPPSGGAQYF
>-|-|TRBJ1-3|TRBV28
TGTGCCAGCAGTTCTCCGGACAGACCTGGTAACACCATATATTTT
CASSSPDRPGNTIYF
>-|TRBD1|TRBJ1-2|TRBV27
TGTGCCAGCAGTATGCTGGACAGGTTGAATGGCTACACCTTC
CASSMLDRLNGYTF
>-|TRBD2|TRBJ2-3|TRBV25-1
TGTGCCAGCAGTGTGACTAGCGGGGAGGGCACAGATACGCAGTATTTT
CASSVTSGEGTDTQYF
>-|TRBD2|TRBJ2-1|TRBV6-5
TGTGCCACCGCCGGGGTAGCGGGGCTGTTCTTC
CATAGVAGLFF
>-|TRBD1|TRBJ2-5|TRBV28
TGTGCCAGCATTGGGACAGGGGGCAGGGAGCAGTACTTC
CASIGTGGREQYF
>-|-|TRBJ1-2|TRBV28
TGTGCCAGCCGGAGGGGGATTAACTATGGCTACACCTTC
CASRRGINYGYTF